This T cell receptor (beta chain) originates from a study of cytomegalovirus exposure and HLA in healthy donors. Study-wide results and limits: Excluded were some V segments that proved indistinguishable, including TRBV6-2 and TRBV6-3. According to the study, roughly 160 TCR beta chains were cytomegalovirus-associated. Most TCR beta V segments were productive about 90% or about 30% of the time in an earlier analysis.

V was pared by 5 bases and J by 6 bases, with 23 bases between. Germline assignment: CDR1 SEHNR and CDR2 FQNEAQ (reference sequence). The CDR3 totals 16 residues. 13 Jbeta primers and 60 Vbeta primers were used for the PCR. Using immunoSEQ multiplex PCR, the repertoire was profiled, and TCRdb retains in-frame clones only, with some absent. The sample has 95,000 to 110,000 clones; roughly 73% are singletons. Each donor was nominally healthy when sampled (though unrecorded immune exposures were likely). Of note for this clone: Its target is not known.

The origin of this receptor is a man aged 25 to 40 in good health and CMV-seronegative. Sequencing was performed on PBMCs. This chain links TRBV7-9 with TRBJ2-7; possible D gene TRBD1, 6 bases. The chain's CDR3 is CASSNPGSTGTPEQYF. CDR3 DNA sequence: TGTGCCAGCAGCAACCCCGGTTCCACAGGGACACCCGAGCAGTACTTC.